Detailed here is one T cell receptor (beta chain). Antigen unknown. The sample is drawn from a study of T-cell reconstitution after alpha-beta-depleted transplantation in children. General observations from the study: Among T cells one year after transplant, newly produced cells accounted for most counts and diversity. Several hundred expanded graft clones reportedly were the source of alpha-beta T cells about two months after transplant. For some patients, TCRbeta diversity was high at day 60 because of recipient T cells and thymic progenitors that survived.

TCRbeta library construction was performed incorporating unique molecular identifiers. TCRdb used MiXCR to reprocess the PCR reads, holding one entry per CDR3 protein. The sample has 540,000 or so distinct CDR3 sequences, roughly 24% seen once. Here the sequenced sample was PBMCs, mostly from graft donor cells, taken 360 days after TCRalphabeta/CD19-depleted stem cell transplant. The TCR originated in a boy under three years old who had a stem cell transplant for acute myeloid leukemia, so the T cells may come from the graft donor.

The CDR3, as DNA: TGTGCCATCAGTGACGGCGACGGAGAAAAACTGTTTTTT. This translates into CAISDGDGEKLFF. The chain uses TRBV10-3 and TRBJ1-4; D remains unclear. Per the germline V gene, CDR1 is ENHRY and CDR2 is SYGVKD. This CDR3 region has 13 residues. V was shortened by 3 bases and J by 8 bases, with 10 bases between the two germline ends.